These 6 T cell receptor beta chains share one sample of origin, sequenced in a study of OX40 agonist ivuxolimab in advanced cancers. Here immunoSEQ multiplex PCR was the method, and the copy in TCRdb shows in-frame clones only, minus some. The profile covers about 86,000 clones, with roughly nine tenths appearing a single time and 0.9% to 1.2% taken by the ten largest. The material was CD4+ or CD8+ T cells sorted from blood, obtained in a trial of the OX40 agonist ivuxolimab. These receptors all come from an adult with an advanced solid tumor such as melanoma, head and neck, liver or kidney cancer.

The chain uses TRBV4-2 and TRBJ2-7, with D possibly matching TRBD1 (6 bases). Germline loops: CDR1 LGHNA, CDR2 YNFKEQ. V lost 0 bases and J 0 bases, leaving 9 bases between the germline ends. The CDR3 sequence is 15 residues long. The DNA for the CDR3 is TGTGCCAGCAGCCAAGATAGGACAGACTCCTACGAGCAGTACTTC. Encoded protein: CASSQDRTDSYEQYF.

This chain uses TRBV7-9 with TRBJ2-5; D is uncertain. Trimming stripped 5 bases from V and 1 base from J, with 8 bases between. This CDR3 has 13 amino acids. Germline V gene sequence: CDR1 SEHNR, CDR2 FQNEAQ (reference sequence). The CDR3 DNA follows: TGTGCCAGCAGCGTAGGCGGCCAAGAGACCCAGTACTTC. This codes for CASSVGGQETQYF. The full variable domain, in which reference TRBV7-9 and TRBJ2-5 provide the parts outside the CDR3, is DTGVSQNPRHKITKRGQNVTFRCDPISEHNRLYWYRQTLGQGPEFLTYFQNEAQLEKSRLLSDRFSAERPKGSFSTLEIQRTEQGDSAMYLCASSVGGQETQYFGPGTRLLVL.

CDR3 region: CASSPWTEMNTEAFF. DNA of the CDR3: TGTGCCAGCAGCCCCTGGACAGAGATGAACACTGAAGCTTTCTTT. This rearrangement joins TRBV4-2 to TRBJ1-1, with D possibly TRBD1 on 6 matching bases. CDR3 size: 15 residues. V was pared by 4 bases and J by 0 bases, with 12 bases between. Germline V lookup: CDR1 LGHNA, CDR2 YNFKEQ.

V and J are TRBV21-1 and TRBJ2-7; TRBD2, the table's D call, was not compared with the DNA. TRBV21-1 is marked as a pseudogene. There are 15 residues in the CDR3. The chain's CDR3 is CASSKARTRAYEQYF. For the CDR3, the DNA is TGTGCCAGCAGCAAAGCAAGGACTAGAGCCTACGAGCAGTACTTC.

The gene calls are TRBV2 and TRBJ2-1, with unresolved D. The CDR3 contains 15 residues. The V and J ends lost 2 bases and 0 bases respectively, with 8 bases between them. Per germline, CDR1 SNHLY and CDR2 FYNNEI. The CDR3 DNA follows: TGTGCCAGCAGTGAAATGGGCTTCTCCTACAATGAGCAGTTCTTC. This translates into CASSEMGFSYNEQFF. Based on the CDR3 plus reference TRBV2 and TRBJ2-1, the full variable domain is EPEVTQTPSHQVTQMGQEVILRCVPISNHLYFYWYRQILGQKVEFLVSFYNNEISEKSEIFDDQFSVERPDGSNFTLKIRSTKLEDSAMYFCASSEMGFSYNEQFFGPGTRLTVL.

The CDR3 sequence: CASSLRTGTINPVPQHF. The CDR3 coding sequence is TGTGCCAGCAGTCTGAGGACAGGGACAATCAACCCCGTGCCCCAGCATTTT. This chain connects TRBV28 to TRBJ1-5; 8 nucleotides line up with TRBD1. Trimming removed 5 bases from V and 9 bases from J; junction bases left unmatched: 18. CDR1 MDHEN and CDR2 SYDVKM come from the germline V gene. The CDR3 sequence is 17 residues long. Full variable domain (missing parts from reference TRBV28 and TRBJ1-5): DVKVTQSSRYLVKRTGEKVFLECVQDMDHENMFWYRQDPGLGLRLIYFSYDVKMKEKGDIPEGYSVSREKKERFSLILESASTNQTSMYLCASSLRTGTINPVPQHFGDGTRLSIL.